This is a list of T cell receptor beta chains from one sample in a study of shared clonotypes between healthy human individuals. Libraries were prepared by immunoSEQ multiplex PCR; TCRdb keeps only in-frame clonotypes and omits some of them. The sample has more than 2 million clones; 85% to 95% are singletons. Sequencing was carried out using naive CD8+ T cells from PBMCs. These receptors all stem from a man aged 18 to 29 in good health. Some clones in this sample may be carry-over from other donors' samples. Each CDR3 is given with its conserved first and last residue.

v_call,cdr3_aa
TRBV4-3,CASSQVGPGELFF
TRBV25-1,CASSESSTGRVYNEQFF
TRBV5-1,CASSSGLAAQETQYF
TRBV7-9,CASSLEPSSGANVLTF
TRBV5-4,CASSLKRERTTGELFF
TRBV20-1,CSAQGEERWFF
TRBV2,CASRGTDAYEQYF
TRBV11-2,CASSLGTGREQYF
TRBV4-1,CASSHTKGTGGSYEQYF
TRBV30,CAWTPTANVEAFF
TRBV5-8,CASSFGVAGAFGYTF
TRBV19,CASSTGEYTEAFF
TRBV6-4,CASSDVPGAVEQFF
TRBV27,CASSPPGIAGELFF
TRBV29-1,CSVEGTRYNEQFF
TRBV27,CASSFGLAENNEQFF
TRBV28,CASSLGRNQPQHF
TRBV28,CASSPSTGPHTDTQYF
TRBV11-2,CASSLWPRREGEYNEQFF
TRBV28,CASSVRADPGETQYF
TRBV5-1,CASSIPGSGTDTQYF
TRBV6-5,CASSYSSSSYNEQFF
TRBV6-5,CASSYTGPGTYEQYF
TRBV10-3,CAISEDRGNTQYF
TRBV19,CASGLGMNTEAFF
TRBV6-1,CASREPGQGTPQHF
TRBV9,CASSVGSGDEQFF
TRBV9,CASSPGQGFTDTQYF
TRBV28,CASSDRGPYEQYF
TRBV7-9,CASTSDLIYEQYF
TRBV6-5,CASSYQGGDYGYTF
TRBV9,CASSVRGLGEQFF
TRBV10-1,CASSRNRGETQYF
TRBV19,CASSGGGTLETQYF
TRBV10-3,CAISLLPGTGGNYGYTF
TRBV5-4,CASSPRVDTQYF
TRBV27,CASSLLETPDYNEQFF